Below, 10 T cell receptor beta chains from the same sample are listed, as sequenced in a study of blood T cells in healthy people across ages. A second PCR of roughly 7 to 11 cycles used a sample-barcoded 5' primer and a J-beta primer mix. TCRdb passed the 5' RACE reads through MiXCR, listing each CDR3 protein once. The sample has roughly 2 million distinct CDR3 sequences; about 50% are singletons. Sequenced input: blood. The origin of the receptors is a woman aged 40 to 50 in good health.

The gene calls are TRBV6-4 and TRBJ2-1; 10 nucleotides line up with TRBD1. The CDR3 has 14 residues. V lost 9 bases, J lost 6 bases, and 8 bases stayed unmatched. From germline, CDR1 is MRHNA and CDR2 SNTAGT. The CDR3 protein is CASRGQGEGNEQFF. The CDR3 bases are TGTGCCAGTAGAGGACAGGGGGAGGGCAATGAGCAGTTCTTC.

The chain is built from TRBV7-2 and TRBJ1-5, with 12 bases that match TRBD1. There are 16 residues in the CDR3. V gave up 0 bases and J gave up 7 bases; unmatched junction bases: 4. CDR1 is SGHTA, CDR2 FQGNSA, per germline. CDR3 sequence (DNA): TGTGCCAGCAGCTTAGCGGGGACAGGGGGCATCCAGCCCCAGCATTTT. It yields the protein CASSLAGTGGIQPQHF.

This clonotype was counted only a few times. V gene TRBV6-5 combines with J gene TRBJ1-6, with D perhaps matching TRBD1 (5 bases). Germline V gene sequence: CDR1 MNHEY, CDR2 SVGAGI. Trimming took off 2 bases at V and 7 bases at J, with 12 bases between the two ends. The CDR3 covers 15 residues. CDR3 protein: CASSYLDMTNSPLHF. Here the CDR3 DNA reads TGTGCCAGCAGTTACCTGGACATGACCAATTCACCCCTCCACTTT.

This chain uses TRBV7-2 with TRBJ2-5, with TRBD2 matching 9 bases. The J segment lost 3 bases and the V segment lost 3 bases, leaving 2 bases of the junction unmatched. CDR3 length: 14 residues. CDR1 is SGHTA, CDR2 FQGNSA, per germline. The CDR3 DNA reads TGTGCCAGCAGCTTGCAGCGGGGGGAAGAGACCCAGTACTTC. It translates to CASSLQRGEETQYF.

The chain couples TRBV28 to TRBJ1-2; 10 nucleotides agree with TRBD1. The J segment lost 7 bases and the V segment lost 11 bases, leaving 4 bases of the junction unmatched. Germline CDR1 is MDHEN and CDR2 is SYDVKM. This CDR3 comprises 11 residues. CDR3 sequence reads: CAAGTGVGYTF. Written as DNA, the CDR3 is TGTGCCGCCGGGACAGGGGTTGGCTACACCTTC.

This clonotype was picked up a small number of times. The CDR3 protein is CASSLSSTGYTF. CDR3 coding DNA: TGTGCCAGCAGCTTGTCGAGTACTGGCTACACCTTC. The V call is TRBV5-6, the J call TRBJ1-2; D is unclear. V lost 1 base and J 7 bases, leaving 8 bases between the germline ends. Germline assignment: CDR1 SGHDT and CDR2 YYEEEE. CDR3 length: 12 residues.

V gene TRBV27 combines with J gene TRBJ2-1; D is uncertain. Germline-derived CDR1 and CDR2 are MNHEY and SMNVEV (reference sequence). There are 12 residues in the CDR3. V dropped 6 bases and J dropped 8 bases, with 11 bases sitting between them. CDR3 sequence reads: CASREYPDEQFF. DNA for the CDR3: TGTGCCAGCAGAGAATATCCCGATGAGCAGTTCTTC.

This clonotype was seen only a few times. The rearrangement joins TRBV15 to TRBJ2-1, with D perhaps matching TRBD2 (6 bases). Germline assignment: CDR1 LNHNV and CDR2 YYDKDF (reference sequence). The CDR3 totals 14 residues. Trimming stripped 5 bases from V and 5 bases from J, with 13 bases between. The CDR3 reads CATSPWRGDNEQFF. CDR3 nucleotide sequence: TGTGCCACCAGCCCATGGAGGGGAGACAATGAGCAGTTCTTC.

The genes are TRBV7-6 and TRBJ2-3; a weak D match, TRBD1 (5 bases). The CDR3 length is 16 residues. Looked up from germline, CDR1 is SGHVS and CDR2 is FNYEAQ. Between the trimmed V and J ends, which lost 1 base and 2 bases, there was a span of 13 bases. The CDR3 DNA reads TGTGCCAGCAGCTTAGATGGGCAGGGAATCACAGATACGCAGTATTTT. This translates into CASSLDGQGITDTQYF.

V is TRBV6-2 or TRBV6-3 and J is TRBJ2-1; no clear D gene. The CDR3 runs 11 residues. V shed 5 bases and J shed 11 bases, with 10 bases lying between them. Looked up from germline, CDR1 is MNHEY and CDR2 is SVGEGT. The CDR3 loop is CASSQMTQQFF. In nucleotides, the CDR3 is TGTGCCAGCAGTCAGATGACTCAGCAGTTCTTC.